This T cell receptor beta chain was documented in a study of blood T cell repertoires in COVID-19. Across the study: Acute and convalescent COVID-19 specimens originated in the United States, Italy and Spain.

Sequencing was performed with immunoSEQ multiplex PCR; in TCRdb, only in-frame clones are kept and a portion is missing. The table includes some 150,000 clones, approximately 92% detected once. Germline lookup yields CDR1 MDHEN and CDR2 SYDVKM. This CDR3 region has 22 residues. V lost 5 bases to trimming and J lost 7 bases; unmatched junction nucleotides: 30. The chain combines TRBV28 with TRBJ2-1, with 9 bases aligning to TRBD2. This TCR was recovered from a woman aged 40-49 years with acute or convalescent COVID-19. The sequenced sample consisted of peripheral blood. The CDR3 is CASSPKWPGLAVLSGIKNEQFF. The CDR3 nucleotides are TGTGCCAGCAGTCCGAAGTGGCCGGGACTAGCAGTACTTTCGGGGATAAAGAATGAGCAGTTCTTC.